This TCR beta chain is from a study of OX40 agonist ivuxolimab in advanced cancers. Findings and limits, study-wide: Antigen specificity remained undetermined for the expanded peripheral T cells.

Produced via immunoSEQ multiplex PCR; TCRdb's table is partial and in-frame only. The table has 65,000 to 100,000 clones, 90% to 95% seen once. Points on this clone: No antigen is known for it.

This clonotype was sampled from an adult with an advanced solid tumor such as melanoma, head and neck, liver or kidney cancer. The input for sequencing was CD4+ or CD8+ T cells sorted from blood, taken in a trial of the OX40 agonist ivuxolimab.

CDR3: CAWSGTANEQFF. The CDR3 bases are TGTGCCTGGAGTGGAACTGCCAATGAGCAGTTCTTC. V and J are TRBV30 and TRBJ2-1; D gene uncertain. Germline V gene lookup returns CDR1 GTSNPN and CDR2 SVGIG (reference sequence). The CDR3 has 12 residues. V shed 1 base and J shed 6 bases, with 7 bases lying between them.